Each of the 10 T cell receptor beta chains below was sequenced from the same sample in a study of response to subunit inactivated influenza vaccine. TCRdb redid the calling of the RT-PCR reads with MiXCR, one entry per CDR3 protein. The sample carries under 850,000 distinct CDR3 sequences, about a fifth recorded once. This specimen was PBMCs from blood, taken 5 to 6 days after vaccination. All receptors come from a man between 50 and 59 years old who received an inactivated influenza vaccine.

A few counts support this clonotype. This chain connects TRBV5-1 to TRBJ1-1, with D tentatively TRBD1 (5 bases). The ends were cut back, 4 bases at V and 0 bases at J, with 16 bases in the middle. Looked up from germline, CDR1 is SGHRS and CDR2 is YFSETQ. There are 16 residues in the CDR3. Here the CDR3 reads CASSGGTGGMNTEAFF. CDR3 bases: TGCGCCAGCAGCGGGGGGACCGGGGGGATGAACACTGAAGCTTTCTTT. Full variable domain (missing parts from reference TRBV5-1 and TRBJ1-1): KAGVTQTPRYLIKTRGQQVTLSCSPISGHRSVSWYQQTPGQGLQFLFEYFSETQRNKGNFPGRFSGRQFSNSRSEMNVSTLELGDSALYLCASSGGTGGMNTEAFFGQGTRLTVV.

The table lists this clonotype with many counts. The CDR3 spells CASSLVARADRTGELFF. In DNA form, the CDR3 reads TGTGCCAGCAGCTTAGTAGCCAGGGCAGATAGGACCGGGGAGCTGTTTTTT. The rearrangement links TRBV7-2 to TRBJ2-2, with D possibly being TRBD1 (5 bases). Per germline, CDR1 SGHTA and CDR2 FQGNSA. The V and J ends lost 1 base and 5 bases respectively, with 17 bases between them. The CDR3 is made up of 17 amino acids.

This clonotype was observed at least ten times. The J gene is TRBJ2-7, the V gene TRBV29-1; no definite D call. The CDR3 contains 14 residues. The germline gives CDR1 SQVTM, CDR2 ANQGSEA. V lost 1 base and J lost 3, with 13 bases in between. The CDR3 here is CSVEGRGKGYEQYF. In DNA form, the CDR3 reads TGCAGCGTTGAAGGACGCGGAAAAGGCTACGAGCAGTACTTC.

This sequence joins TRBV28 and TRBJ2-7; D might be TRBD1 (6 bases). Trimming took 4 bases from V and 2 from J, leaving 15 bases between them. CDR1 and CDR2 (germline): MDHEN, SYDVKM. The CDR3 is 15 residues long. In DNA form, the CDR3 reads TGTGCCAGCAGTTGGGGGCTTCAGCCGACCTACGAGCAGTACTTC. This codes for CASSWGLQPTYEQYF. Variable domain in full (rest from reference TRBV28 and TRBJ2-7): DVKVTQSSRYLVKRTGEKVFLECVQDMDHENMFWYRQDPGLGLRLIYFSYDVKMKEKGDIPEGYSVSREKKERFSLILESASTNQTSMYLCASSWGLQPTYEQYFGPGTRLTVT.

A remark on this clonotype: A clone one base away is much larger, so this may be a read error. This rearrangement joins TRBV28 to TRBJ1-4; D unresolved. Germline V gives CDR1 MDHEN, CDR2 SYDVKM. This CDR3 contains 15 residues. The CDR3 sequence is CASSLARATNEKLYF. The CDR3 nucleotides read TGTGCCAGCAGTTTAGCGCGCGCAACTAATGAAAAACTGTATTTT.

V and J are TRBV7-2 and TRBJ1-5; D perhaps matches TRBD1 (6 bases). In germline, CDR1 is SGHTA, CDR2 FQGNSA. This CDR3 spans 15 amino acids. V was trimmed by 5 bases and J by 3 bases, leaving 14 bases between them. The CDR3 is CASSRTQGNNQPQHF. Written as DNA, the CDR3 is TGTGCCAGCAGCCGGACCCAGGGGAACAATCAGCCCCAGCATTTT.

The table lists this clonotype with many counts. The chain couples TRBV29-1 to TRBJ2-3; 16 positions match TRBD2. Germline V gene lookup returns CDR1 SQVTM and CDR2 ANQGSEA. The CDR3 length is 17 residues. J gave up 0 bases and V 4 bases, and 4 bases lay outside the gene matches. The CDR3 spells CSVAGTSGGGSTDTQYF. Here the CDR3 DNA reads TGCAGCGTTGCCGGGACTAGCGGGGGGGGGAGCACAGATACGCAGTATTTT.

The CDR3 sequence: CASTLAGEIEEQYF. The CDR3, as DNA: TGTGCCTCAACCCTAGCGGGAGAAATTGAAGAGCAGTACTTC. The chain carries TRBV28 and TRBJ2-7; 10 bases fit TRBD2. The CDR3 loop spans 14 amino acids. Germline CDR1 is MDHEN and CDR2 is SYDVKM. Losses at the gene ends were 11 bases for V and 7 bases for J; bases not matched to a gene: 14. Full variable domain (remainder filled in from reference TRBV28 and TRBJ2-7): DVKVTQSSRYLVKRTGEKVFLECVQDMDHENMFWYRQDPGLGLRLIYFSYDVKMKEKGDIPEGYSVSREKKERFSLILESASTNQTSMYLCASTLAGEIEEQYFGPGTRLTVT.

On this clonotype: One end of the junction varies from germline; a read error may be responsible. CDR3 sequence (DNA): TGCAGTGCCTCACGTGGGACAAGATTGGACTTC. Its protein is CSASRGTRLDF. The chain carries TRBV20-1 and TRBJ2-5, with D perhaps TRBD1 (6 bases). CDR1 is DFQATT and CDR2 is SNEGSKA in the germline V gene (reference sequence). CDR3 length equals 11 residues.

The chain recombines TRBV25-1 with TRBJ1-3; D is ambiguous. Looked up from germline, CDR1 is MGHDK and CDR2 is SYGVNS. CDR3 size: 15 residues. V gave up 4 bases and J gave up 0 bases, with 10 bases separating them. CDR3 loop: CASSAGPISGNTIYF. CDR3 in DNA: TGTGCCAGCAGTGCTGGGCCCATCTCTGGAAACACCATATATTTT. The full variable domain, in which reference TRBV25-1 and TRBJ1-3 provide the parts outside the CDR3, is EADIYQTPRYLVIGTGKKITLECSQTMGHDKMYWYQQDPGMELHLIHYSYGVNSTEKGDLSSESTVSRIRTEHFPLTLESARPSHTSQYLCASSAGPISGNTIYFGEGSWLTVV.